Sequencing of this TCR beta chain was carried out in a study of monozygotic twins with inflammatory bowel disease. TCRdb derives one entry per CDR3 protein from the 5' RACE reads, leaving out DNA. This sample's table has around 150,000 distinct CDR3 sequences. Germline loops: CDR1 MDHEN, CDR2 SYDVKM. This CDR3 comprises 16 residues. J is TRBJ2-5 and V is TRBV28; TCRdb proposes TRBD1, but this gene call is untestable without DNA. The sample was blood. The clonotype comes from a human donor with ulcerative colitis or Crohn's disease, or a healthy co-twin of an affected twin (not recorded which). The CDR3 loop reads CASRAETVDKGETQYF.